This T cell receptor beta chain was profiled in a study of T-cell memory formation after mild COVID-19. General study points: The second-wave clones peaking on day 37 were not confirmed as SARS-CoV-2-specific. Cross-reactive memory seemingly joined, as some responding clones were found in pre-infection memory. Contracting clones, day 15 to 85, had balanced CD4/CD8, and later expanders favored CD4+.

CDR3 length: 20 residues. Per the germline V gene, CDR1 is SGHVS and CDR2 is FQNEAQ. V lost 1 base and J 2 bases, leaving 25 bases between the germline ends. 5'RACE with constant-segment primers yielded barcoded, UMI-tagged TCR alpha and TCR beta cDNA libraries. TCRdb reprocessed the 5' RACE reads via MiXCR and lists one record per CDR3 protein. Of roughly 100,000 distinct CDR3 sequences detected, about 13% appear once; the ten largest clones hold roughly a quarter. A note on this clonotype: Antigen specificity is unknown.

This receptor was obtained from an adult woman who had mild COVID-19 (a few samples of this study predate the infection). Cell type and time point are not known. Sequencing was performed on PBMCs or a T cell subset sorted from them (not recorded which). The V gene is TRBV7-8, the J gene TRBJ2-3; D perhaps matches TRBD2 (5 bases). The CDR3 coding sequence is TGTGCCAGCAGCTTAGATCCAGCTAGCCTTTCACCACAATTCACAGATACGCAGTATTTT. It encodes CASSLDPASLSPQFTDTQYF. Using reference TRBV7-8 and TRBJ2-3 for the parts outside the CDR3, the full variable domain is GAGVSQSPRYKVAKRGQDVALRCDPISGHVSLFWYQQALGQGPEFLTYFQNEAQLDKSGLPSDRFFAERPEGSVSTLKIQRTQQEDSAVYLCASSLDPASLSPQFTDTQYFGPGTRLTVL.